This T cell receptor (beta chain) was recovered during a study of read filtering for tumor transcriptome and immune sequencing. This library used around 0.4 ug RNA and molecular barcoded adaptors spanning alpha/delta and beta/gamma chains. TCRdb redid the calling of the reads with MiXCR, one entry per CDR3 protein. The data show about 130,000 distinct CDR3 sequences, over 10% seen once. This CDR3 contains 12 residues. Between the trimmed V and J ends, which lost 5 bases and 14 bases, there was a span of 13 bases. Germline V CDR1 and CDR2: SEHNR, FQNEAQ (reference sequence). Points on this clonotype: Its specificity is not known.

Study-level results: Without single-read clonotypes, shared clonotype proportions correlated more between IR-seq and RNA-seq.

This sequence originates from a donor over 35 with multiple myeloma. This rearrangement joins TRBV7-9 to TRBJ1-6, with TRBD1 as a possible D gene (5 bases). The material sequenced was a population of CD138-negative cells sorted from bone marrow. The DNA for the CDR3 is TGTGCCAGCAGCCAGGGCCGTAGTTCCCTCCACTTT. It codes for CASSQGRSSLHF.